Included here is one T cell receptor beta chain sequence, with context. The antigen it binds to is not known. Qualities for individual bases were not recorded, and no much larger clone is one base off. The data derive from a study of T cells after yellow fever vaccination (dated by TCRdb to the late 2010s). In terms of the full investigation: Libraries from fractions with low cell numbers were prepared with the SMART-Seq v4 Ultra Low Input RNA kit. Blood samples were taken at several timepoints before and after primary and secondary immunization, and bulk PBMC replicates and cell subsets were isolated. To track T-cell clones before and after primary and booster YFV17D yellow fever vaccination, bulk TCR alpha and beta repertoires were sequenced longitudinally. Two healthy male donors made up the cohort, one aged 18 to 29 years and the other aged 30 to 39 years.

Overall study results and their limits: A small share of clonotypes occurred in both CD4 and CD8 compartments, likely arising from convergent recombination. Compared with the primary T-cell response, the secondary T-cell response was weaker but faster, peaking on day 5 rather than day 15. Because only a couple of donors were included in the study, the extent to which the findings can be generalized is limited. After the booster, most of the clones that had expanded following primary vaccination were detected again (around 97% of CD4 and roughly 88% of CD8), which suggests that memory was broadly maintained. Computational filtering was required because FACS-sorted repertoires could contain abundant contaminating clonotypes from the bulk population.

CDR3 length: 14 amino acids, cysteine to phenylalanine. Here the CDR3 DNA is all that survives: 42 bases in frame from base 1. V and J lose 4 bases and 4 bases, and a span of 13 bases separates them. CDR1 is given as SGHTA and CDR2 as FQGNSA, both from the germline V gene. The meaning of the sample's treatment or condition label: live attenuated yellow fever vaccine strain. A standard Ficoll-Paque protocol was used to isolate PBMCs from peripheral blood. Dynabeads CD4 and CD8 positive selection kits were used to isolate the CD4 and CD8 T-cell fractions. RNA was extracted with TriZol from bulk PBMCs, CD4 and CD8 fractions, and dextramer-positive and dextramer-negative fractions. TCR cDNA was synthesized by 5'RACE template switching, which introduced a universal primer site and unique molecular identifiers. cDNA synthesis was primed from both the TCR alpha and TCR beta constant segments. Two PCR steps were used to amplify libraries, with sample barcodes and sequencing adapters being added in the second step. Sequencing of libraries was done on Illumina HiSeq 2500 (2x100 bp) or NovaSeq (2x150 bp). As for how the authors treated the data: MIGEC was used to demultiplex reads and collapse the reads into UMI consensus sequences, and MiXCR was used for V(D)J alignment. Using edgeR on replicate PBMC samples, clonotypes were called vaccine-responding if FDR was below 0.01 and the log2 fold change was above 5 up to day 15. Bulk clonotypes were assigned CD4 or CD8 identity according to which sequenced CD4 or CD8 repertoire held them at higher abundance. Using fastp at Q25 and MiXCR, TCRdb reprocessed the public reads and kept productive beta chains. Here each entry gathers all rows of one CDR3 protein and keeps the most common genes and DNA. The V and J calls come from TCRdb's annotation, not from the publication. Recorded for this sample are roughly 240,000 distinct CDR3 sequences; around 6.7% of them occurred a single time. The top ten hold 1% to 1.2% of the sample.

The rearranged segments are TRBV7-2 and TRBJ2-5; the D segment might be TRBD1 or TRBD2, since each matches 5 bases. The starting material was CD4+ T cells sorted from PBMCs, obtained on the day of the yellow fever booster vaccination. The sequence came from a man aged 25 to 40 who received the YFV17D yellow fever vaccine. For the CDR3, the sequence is CASSSPSGAETQYF. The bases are TGTGCCAGCAGCTCCCCGTCCGGGGCAGAGACCCAGTACTTC. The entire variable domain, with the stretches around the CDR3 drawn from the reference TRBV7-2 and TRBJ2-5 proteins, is GAGVSQSPSNKVTEKGKDVELRCDPISGHTALYWYRQSLGQGLEFLIYFQGNSAPDKSGLPSDRFSAERTGGSVSTLTIQRTQQEDSAVYLCASSSPSGAETQYFGPGTRLLVL.